This T cell receptor (beta chain) was recovered during a study of shared clonotypes between healthy human individuals. General observations from the study: Donor scarcity curtailed the genetic and exposure-history diversity represented herein.

Notes on this clone: Its antigen is currently unknown. Other DNA sequences within the sample encode an identical CDR3.

Donors comprised healthy HIV-negative adults lacking recent acute infections or vaccinations. Trimming cost V 1 base and J 3 bases; bases outside gene matches: 5. From germline, CDR1 is LGHNA and CDR2 YNFKEQ. The CDR3 spans 16 residues. The authors loaded roughly 180 ng DNA, some 32,000 T cell genomes, into sorted-subset replicate PCRs. Study processing details: Filtering was not the same, since immunoSEQ gave junction-only sequences without quality scores. TCRdb's table, derived via immunoSEQ multiplex PCR, lists solely in-frame clones and lacks some. The V and J calls and clone size were taken over from that table, and D and trimming were inferred from the DNA. There are hundreds of thousands of clones in the sample; 74% occur only once, and over 1.5% lies in the top ten.

Sequenced: memory CD4+ T cells sorted from blood. Documented subset: CD45RA-negative fraction. The clonotype was recovered from a woman aged 25 to 45 in good health. The rearrangement joins TRBV4-2 to TRBJ2-1, with 8 bases aligning to TRBD2. CDR3 in amino acids: CASSQGLAGNYNEQFF. CDR3 DNA sequence: TGTGCCAGCAGCCAAGGGCTAGCGGGTAACTACAATGAGCAGTTCTTC.